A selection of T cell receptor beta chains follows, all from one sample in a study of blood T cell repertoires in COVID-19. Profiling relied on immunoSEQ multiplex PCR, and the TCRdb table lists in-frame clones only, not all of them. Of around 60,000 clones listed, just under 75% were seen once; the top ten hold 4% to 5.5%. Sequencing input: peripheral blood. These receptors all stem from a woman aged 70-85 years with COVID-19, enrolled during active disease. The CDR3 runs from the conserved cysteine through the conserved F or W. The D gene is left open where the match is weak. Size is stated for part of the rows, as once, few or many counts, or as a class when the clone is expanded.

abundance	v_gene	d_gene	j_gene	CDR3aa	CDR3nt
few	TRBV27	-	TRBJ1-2	CASRPGGAGFGYTF	TGTGCCAGCCGGCCTGGGGGCGCTGGGTTTGGCTACACCTTC
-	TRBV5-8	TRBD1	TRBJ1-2	CASGYRDSDYGYTF	TGTGCCAGCGGGTACCGGGACAGCGACTATGGCTACACCTTC
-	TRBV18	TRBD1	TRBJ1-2	CASSPPDRGWGYTF	TGTGCCAGCTCACCACCGGACAGGGGATGGGGCTACACCTTC
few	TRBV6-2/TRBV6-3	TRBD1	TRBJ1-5	CASSPRDSSNQPQHF	TGTGCCAGCAGTCCCCGGGACAGCTCAAATCAGCCCCAGCATTTT
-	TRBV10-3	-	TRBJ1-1	CAISDGGEVSTEAFF	TGTGCCATCAGTGACGGCGGGGAGGTAAGCACTGAAGCTTTCTTT
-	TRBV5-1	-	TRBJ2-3	CASSTEQGAQYF	TGCGCCAGCAGCACGGAACAGGGCGCGCAGTATTTT
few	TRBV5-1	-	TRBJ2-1	CASKPPDQGYNEQFF	TGCGCCAGCAAACCGCCCGATCAGGGCTACAATGAGCAGTTCTTC
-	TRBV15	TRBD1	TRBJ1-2	CATSRGGTGATSRDGYTF	TGTGCCACCAGCAGAGGAGGGACAGGGGCCACGAGTAGGGATGGCTACACCTTC
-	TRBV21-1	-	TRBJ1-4	CASSSPPGTCRTNEKLFF	TGTGCCAGCAGCTCCCCTCCGGGTACTTGTAGGACTAATGAAAAACTGTTTTTT
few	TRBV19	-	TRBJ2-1	CASSPVGVASYNEQFF	TGTGCCAGTAGTCCCGTCGGAGTTGCCTCCTACAATGAGCAGTTCTTC
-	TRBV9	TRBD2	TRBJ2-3	CASSVGLAGGWSDTQYF	TGTGCCAGCAGCGTAGGGCTAGCGGGAGGTTGGTCAGATACGCAGTATTTT
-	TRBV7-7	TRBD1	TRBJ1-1	CASSLNSRDRVGTEAFF	TGTGCCAGCAGCTTAAACTCCCGTGACAGGGTGGGAACTGAAGCTTTCTTT
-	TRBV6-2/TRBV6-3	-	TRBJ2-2	CASSLPLLRTGELFF	TGTGCCAGCAGTCTCCCTTTATTGCGTACCGGGGAGCTGTTTTTT
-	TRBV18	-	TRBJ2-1	CASSFVRGNEQFF	TGTGCCAGCTCCTTCGTTCGGGGAAATGAGCAGTTCTTC
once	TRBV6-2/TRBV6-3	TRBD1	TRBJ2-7	CASSLGPGQGSYEQYF	TGTGCCAGCAGTCTCGGACCGGGACAGGGTTCCTACGAGCAGTACTTC
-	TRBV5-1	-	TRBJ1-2	CASKPGGQNYGYTF	TGCGCCAGCAAACCGGGCGGGCAGAATTATGGCTACACCTTC
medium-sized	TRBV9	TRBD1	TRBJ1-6	CASSLEGQGNYNSPLHF	TGTGCCAGCAGCCTTGAAGGACAGGGGAACTATAATTCACCCCTCCACTTT
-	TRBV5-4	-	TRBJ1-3	CASSPTGSGNTIYF	TGTGCCAGCAGCCCTACGGGCTCTGGAAACACCATATATTTT
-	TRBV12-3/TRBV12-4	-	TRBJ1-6	CASGQGHSPLHF	TGTGCCAGCGGGCAGGGCCATTCACCCCTCCACTTT
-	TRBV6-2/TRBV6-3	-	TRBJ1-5	CASSYSIQGYSNQPQHF	TGTGCCAGCAGTTACTCGATACAGGGCTATAGCAATCAGCCCCAGCATTTT
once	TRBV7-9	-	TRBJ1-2	CASSLGKGRGNGYTF	TGTGCCAGCAGCTTAGGAAAGGGCAGGGGCAATGGCTACACCTTC
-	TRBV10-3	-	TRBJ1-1	CATRQTEGTEAFF	TGTGCCACCAGGCAAACCGAGGGAACTGAAGCTTTCTTT
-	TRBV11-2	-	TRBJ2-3	CASSLEVHSTDTQYF	TGTGCCAGCAGCTTAGAGGTCCATAGTACAGATACGCAGTATTTT
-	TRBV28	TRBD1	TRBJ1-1	CASSRGDLQGYTEAFF	TGTGCCAGCAGTAGGGGGGACCTACAGGGGTACACTGAAGCTTTCTTT
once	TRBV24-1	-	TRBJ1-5	CATALGGGQPQHF	TGTGCCACCGCACTGGGGGGAGGTCAGCCCCAGCATTTT
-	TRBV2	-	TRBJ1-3	CASRGAWGRDGNTIYF	TGTGCCAGCAGGGGGGCGTGGGGACGCGACGGAAACACCATATATTTT
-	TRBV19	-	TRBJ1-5	CASSPSRGARSNQPQHF	TGTGCCAGTAGTCCCTCACGTGGGGCGAGGAGCAATCAGCCCCAGCATTTT
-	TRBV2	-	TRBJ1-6	CASRTGYNSPLHF	TGTGCCAGCCGCACGGGTTATAATTCACCCCTCCACTTT
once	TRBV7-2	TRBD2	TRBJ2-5	CASSDGTSGQETQYF	TGTGCCAGCAGCGATGGGACTAGCGGCCAAGAGACCCAGTACTTC
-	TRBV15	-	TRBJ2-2	CATSRTRVSGELFF	TGTGCCACCAGCAGGACGAGGGTTTCCGGGGAGCTGTTTTTT
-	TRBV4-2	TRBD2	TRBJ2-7	CASSQETSGGYEQYF	TGTGCCAGCAGCCAAGAGACTAGCGGGGGCTACGAGCAGTACTTC
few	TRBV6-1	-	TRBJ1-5	CASSEAIAGGSNQPQHF	TGTGCCAGCAGTGAAGCGATTGCGGGGGGCAGCAATCAGCCCCAGCATTTT
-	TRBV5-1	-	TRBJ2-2	CASSLAGRAELFF	TGCGCCAGCAGCTTGGCCGGGCGGGCGGAGCTGTTTTTT
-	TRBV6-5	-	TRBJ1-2	CASSFRTLANYGYTF	TGTGCCAGCAGTTTTCGGACATTAGCTAACTATGGCTACACCTTC
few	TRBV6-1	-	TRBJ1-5	CASSGGSSGALQPQHF	TGTGCCAGCAGTGGGGGCTCCTCGGGCGCTCTGCAGCCCCAGCATTTT
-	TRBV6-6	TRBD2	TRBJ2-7	CASSSLLAGGREQYF	TGTGCCAGCAGTTCCCTACTAGCGGGGGGGCGGGAGCAGTACTTC
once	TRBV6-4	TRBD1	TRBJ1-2	CASTRGQGATNYGYTF	TGTGCCAGCACTAGAGGACAGGGGGCTACTAACTATGGCTACACCTTC
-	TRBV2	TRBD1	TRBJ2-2	CASSEVRGPIGELFF	TGTGCCAGCAGTGAAGTCAGGGGGCCGATCGGGGAGCTGTTTTTT
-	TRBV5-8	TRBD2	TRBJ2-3	CASSQGLAGRPGYF	TGTGCCAGCAGCCAGGGACTAGCGGGGCGCCCGGGGTATTTT
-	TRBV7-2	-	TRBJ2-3	CASSPNPVDTQYF	TGTGCCAGCAGCCCAAACCCGGTGGATACGCAGTATTTT
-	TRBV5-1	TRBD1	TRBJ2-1	CASSGTGGVDEQFF	TGCGCCAGCTCCGGGACAGGGGGTGTCGATGAGCAGTTCTTC
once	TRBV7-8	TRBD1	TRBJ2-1	CASSLTGQFYNEQFF	TGTGCCAGCAGCTTAACGGGACAGTTCTACAATGAGCAGTTCTTC
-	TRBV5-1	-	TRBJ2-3	CASSSTGLTDTQYF	TGCGCCAGCAGCTCTACAGGGTTAACAGATACGCAGTATTTT
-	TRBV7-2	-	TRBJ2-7	CASSLARQGYEQYF	TGTGCCAGCAGCTTAGCGCGGCAGGGGTACGAGCAGTACTTC
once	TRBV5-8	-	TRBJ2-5	CASVAEGGRLWETQYF	TGTGCCAGCGTTGCGGAGGGGGGGCGCCTATGGGAGACCCAGTACTTC